The clone carrying this T cell receptor (beta chain) was counted once. The data are from a study of PD-L1 blockade in urothelial cancer. The overall study: Atezolizumab (1,200 mg intravenously every 3 weeks) began at some point between 2014 and 2016 for patients.

Germline V lookup: CDR1 SGHTS, CDR2 YDEGEE. This CDR3 region has 17 residues. V lost 1 base, J lost 5 bases, and 19 bases lay in between. Profiled with immunoSEQ multiplex PCR; TCRdb holds only in-frame clones, not every one. The sample lists around 70,000 clones; under 90% were seen once. This chain uses TRBV5-8 with TRBJ2-1, with D perhaps TRBD1 (6 bases). The source material was PBMCs, sampled around atezolizumab (anti-PD-L1) treatment. The receptor comes from a man aged 70-80 years with urothelial cancer. CDR3 amino acids: CASSLLFGGWGDNEQFF. In nucleotides, the CDR3 is TGTGCCAGCAGCTTGTTGTTTGGGGGCTGGGGAGACAATGAGCAGTTCTTC.